This TCR beta chain appears in the sequencing data of a study of T cells in Graves' hyperthyroidism and ophthalmopathy. On the study more broadly: Once the initial diagnosis was made, peripheral blood was obtained before any treatment. Points from the study as a whole: The model's output predicted ophthalmopathy at a median of 6.5 months prior to onset. Ophthalmopathy stood apart from stable hyperthyroidism in a 13 V-J model.

Germline CDR1 and CDR2: SEHNR and FQNEAQ (reference sequence). V was cut by 4 bases and J by 10 bases, with 13 bases left in between. The CDR3 runs 12 residues. The PBMCs were sourced from fresh peripheral blood (around 9.9 ml). RNA transcripts gave rise to amplified TCR beta CDR3 regions. First-round RT-PCR with HTBI primers amplified the TCR CDR3 region. TCRdb used MiXCR to reprocess the multiplex PCR reads, holding one entry per CDR3 protein. Here the sample spans more than 300,000 distinct CDR3 sequences, more than 14% being singletons. This clonotype was seen many times. What it binds is unknown. The rearrangement uses TRBV7-9 and TRBJ1-2, with a weak D call TRBD1 (5 bases). This receptor was taken from a woman aged 25-40 years with Graves' ophthalmopathy. What was sequenced was blood. CDR3 in DNA: TGTGCCAGCAGCTGGGGCCCGGAGGTCTACACCTTC. Translating gives CASSWGPEVYTF.